The clone carrying this TCR beta chain was counted between two and nine times. The germline CDR1 and CDR2 sequences are SEHNR and FQNEAQ (reference sequence). The V segment lost 5 bases and the J segment 6 bases; nucleotides outside the gene matches: 9. The CDR3 consists of 16 residues. The data belong to a study of regulatory T cells in long-lasting Graves disease. Study as a whole: Persistence in Graves' disease denoted antithyroid drug use beyond 5 years alongside positive TSH receptor antibodies.

Researchers made TCR beta libraries by using iRepertoire HTBI primers and running Arm-PCR on CDR3 regions. Original handling: Sequenced samples collectively carried 62 TRBV and 14 TRBJ segments. One entry per CDR3 protein, called by TCRdb with MiXCR from the multiplex PCR reads. The V and J calls shown here were made by TCRdb, not taken from the authors' results. This sample yields a few hundred thousand distinct CDR3 sequences, of which around 23% are seen a single time; roughly a quarter belongs to the top ten. The time point is: persistent/refractory GD, antithyroid drugs over 5 years with positive TRAb. TCR sequences were obtained from RNA taken from PBMCs.

Material: peripheral blood mononuclear cells (PBMCs), obtained when the disease was refractory, from a patient treated with antithyroid drugs. The source is a woman in her forties with Graves disease. The chain employs TRBV7-9 and TRBJ1-4, with 10 bases lining up with TRBD1. CDR3 DNA: TGTGCCAGCAGCGTTCGAACCGGGACAGGGGATGAAAAACTGTTTTTT. Encoded protein: CASSVRTGTGDEKLFF.